This T cell receptor (beta chain) was observed in a study of blood T cell repertoires in COVID-19. Measured with immunoSEQ multiplex PCR; TCRdb has only the in-frame clones, and not every one. The sample has fewer than 500,000 clones, approximately 90% seen once. This TCR came from a woman aged 25 to 39 with active or convalescent COVID-19. Material: peripheral blood.

For the CDR3, the DNA is TGCGCCAGCAGCCTGATGGGACAGATAAATCAGCCCCAGCATTTT. The encoded protein is CASSLMGQINQPQHF. This chain joins TRBV5-1 and TRBJ1-5; TRBD1 matches at 7 bases. The CDR3 length is 15 residues. V lost 4 bases and J lost 4; bases outside the gene matches: 8. Per the germline V gene, CDR1 is SGHRS and CDR2 is YFSETQ. Based on the CDR3 plus reference TRBV5-1 and TRBJ1-5, the full variable domain is KAGVTQTPRYLIKTRGQQVTLSCSPISGHRSVSWYQQTPGQGLQFLFEYFSETQRNKGNFPGRFSGRQFSNSRSEMNVSTLELGDSALYLCASSLMGQINQPQHFGDGTRLSIL.